What follows describes a single TCR beta chain. Its antigen is still unknown. This record belongs to a study of cytomegalovirus exposure and HLA in healthy donors. V was cut by 5 bases and J by 1 base, with 11 bases left in between. CDR1 is SGHVS and CDR2 is FQNEAQ in the germline V gene. This CDR3 contains 15 residues. Study-wide results and limits: In a later analysis, HLA-associated TCR beta chains were more clonally expanded than equally common others. Later work found most CMV-associated TCR beta chains apparently HLA-restricted. Later analysis demonstrated an association between a missense DCLRE1C variant and TCR beta V- and J-gene trimming.

PCR involved 60 Vbeta and 13 Jbeta primers. Original handling: Around 11 million shared chains were among the about 80 million unique TCR beta chains that a later analysis counted. Only in-frame clones appear in the TCRdb table, and some are missing; sequencing was by immunoSEQ multiplex PCR. V, J and clone size are those of that table, while D and trimming were read from the DNA. The repertoire holds about 130,000 clones, with around 70% as singletons. The sample was PBMCs. This chain uses TRBV7-8 with TRBJ1-4; a weak D match, TRBD1 (5 bases). This receptor was identified in a woman in her forties in good health and CMV-seropositive. In DNA form, the CDR3 reads TGTGCCAGCAGCGCGCGACAGAGAACTAATGAAAAACTGTTTTTT. Amino acid sequence: CASSARQRTNEKLFF.